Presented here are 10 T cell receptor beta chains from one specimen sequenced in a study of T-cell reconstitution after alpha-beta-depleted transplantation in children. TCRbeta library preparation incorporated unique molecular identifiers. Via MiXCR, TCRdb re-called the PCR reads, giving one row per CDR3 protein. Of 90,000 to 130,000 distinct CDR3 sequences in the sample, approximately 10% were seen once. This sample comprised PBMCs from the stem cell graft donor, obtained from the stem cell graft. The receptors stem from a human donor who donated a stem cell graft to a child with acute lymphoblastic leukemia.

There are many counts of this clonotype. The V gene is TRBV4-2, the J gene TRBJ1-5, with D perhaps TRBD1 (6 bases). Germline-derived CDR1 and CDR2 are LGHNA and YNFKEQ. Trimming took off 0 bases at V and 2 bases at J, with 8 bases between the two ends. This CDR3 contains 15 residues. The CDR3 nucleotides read TGTGCCAGCAGCCAAGAACCAGGGGGCAATCAGCCCCAGCATTTT. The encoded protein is CASSQEPGGNQPQHF.

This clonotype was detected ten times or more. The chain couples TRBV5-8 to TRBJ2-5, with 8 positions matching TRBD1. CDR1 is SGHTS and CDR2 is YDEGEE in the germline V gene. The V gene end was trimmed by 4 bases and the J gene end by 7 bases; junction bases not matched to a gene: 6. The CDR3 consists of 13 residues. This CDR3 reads CASSPQGVSTQYF. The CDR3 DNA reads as TGTGCCAGCAGCCCACAGGGGGTGTCGACCCAGTACTTC.

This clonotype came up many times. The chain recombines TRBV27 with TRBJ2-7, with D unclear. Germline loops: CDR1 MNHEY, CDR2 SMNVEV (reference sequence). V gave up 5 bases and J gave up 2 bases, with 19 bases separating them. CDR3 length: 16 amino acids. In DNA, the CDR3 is TGTGCCAGCAGTCCGAACCGGGTCCTTACAACCTACGAGCAGTACTTC. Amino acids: CASSPNRVLTTYEQYF.

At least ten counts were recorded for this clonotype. This CDR3 reads CASSINAGMNTEAFF. The CDR3 DNA reads TGTGCCAGTAGTATCAACGCAGGCATGAACACTGAAGCTTTCTTT. This rearrangement joins TRBV19 to TRBJ1-1; D remains unclear. This CDR3 is 15 amino acids long. Germline V gives CDR1 LNHDA, CDR2 SQIVND (reference sequence). Trimming shortened V by 3 bases and J by 0 bases, and 11 bases separated the two germline ends.

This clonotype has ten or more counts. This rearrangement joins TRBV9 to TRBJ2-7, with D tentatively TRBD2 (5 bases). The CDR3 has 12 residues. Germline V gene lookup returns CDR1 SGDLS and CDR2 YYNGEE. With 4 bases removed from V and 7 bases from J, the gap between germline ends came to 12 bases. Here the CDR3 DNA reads TGTGCCAGCAGCCCCCATACGGGGGAGCAGTACTTC. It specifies CASSPHTGEQYF.

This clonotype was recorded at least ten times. The CDR3 sequence: CASSLQGGADTQYF. CDR3 DNA: TGTGCCAGCAGTTTACAGGGGGGGGCAGATACGCAGTATTTT. The J gene is TRBJ2-3, the V gene TRBV12-3 or TRBV12-4; possibly TRBD1 or TRBD2 for D (7 bases each). There are 14 residues in the CDR3. V lost 2 bases and J 4 bases, leaving 10 bases between the germline ends.

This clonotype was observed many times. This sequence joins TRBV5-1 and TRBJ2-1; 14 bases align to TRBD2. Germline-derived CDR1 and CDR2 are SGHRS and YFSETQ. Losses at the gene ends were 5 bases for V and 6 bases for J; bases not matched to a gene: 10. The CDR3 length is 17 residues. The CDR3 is CASRRGTSGSWSNEQFF. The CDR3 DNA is TGCGCCAGCAGGCGGGGGACTAGCGGGAGTTGGAGCAATGAGCAGTTCTTC. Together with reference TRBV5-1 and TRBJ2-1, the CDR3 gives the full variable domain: KAGVTQTPRYLIKTRGQQVTLSCSPISGHRSVSWYQQTPGQGLQFLFEYFSETQRNKGNFPGRFSGRQFSNSRSEMNVSTLELGDSALYLCASRRGTSGSWSNEQFFGPGTRLTVL.

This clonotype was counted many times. DNA of the CDR3: TGTGCCAGCAGTTATCCAGCGCTAGCCAAAAACATTCAGTACTTC. It codes for CASSYPALAKNIQYF. V is TRBV6-5 and J is TRBJ2-4; no firm D call. There are 15 residues in the CDR3. CDR1 and CDR2 from the germline V gene are MNHEY and SVGAGI. Trimming left V 3 bases short and J 0 bases short, with 9 bases between.

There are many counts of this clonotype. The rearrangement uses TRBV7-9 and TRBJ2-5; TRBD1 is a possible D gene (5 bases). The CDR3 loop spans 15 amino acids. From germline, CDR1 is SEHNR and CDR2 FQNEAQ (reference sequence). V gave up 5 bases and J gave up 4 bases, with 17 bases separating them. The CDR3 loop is CASSPRQRRIETQYF. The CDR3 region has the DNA TGTGCCAGCAGCCCCCGACAGAGAAGGATAGAGACCCAGTACTTC.

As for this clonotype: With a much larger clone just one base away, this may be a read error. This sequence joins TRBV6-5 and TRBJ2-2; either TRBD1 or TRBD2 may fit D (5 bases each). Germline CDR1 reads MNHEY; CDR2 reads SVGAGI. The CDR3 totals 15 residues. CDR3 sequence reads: CASSYPGEGRRDLFF. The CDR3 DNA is TGTGCCAGCAGTTACCCCGGGGAAGGGCGCCGGGACCTGTTTTTT.